This T cell receptor beta chain came from a study of naive and memory T cell subsets. General study points: In naive cells, over 95% of TCR sequences were seen only once.

An equimolar mix of two oligonucleotides served as the beta constant-region primer for TRBC1 and TRBC2. The ligated cDNA underwent four PCR rounds using SP2 and nested alpha and beta constant-region primers. TCRdb passed the UMI-ligation and nested PCR reads through MiXCR, listing each CDR3 protein once. The data contain just over 80,000 distinct CDR3 sequences, 8% to 9.5% of them singletons. The V and J ends lost 3 bases and 4 bases respectively, with 12 bases between them. Per germline, CDR1 SQVTM and CDR2 ANQGSEA. There are 13 residues in the CDR3. A note on this clonotype: Its antigen is unknown.

The receptor comes from a human donor in good health. Sequencing was done on a sample of naive CD8+ T cells from blood. The chain couples TRBV29-1 to TRBJ1-2, with TRBD1 as a possible D gene (6 bases). The CDR3 reads CSVDPEDSYGYTF. The CDR3, as DNA: TGCAGCGTTGACCCCGAGGACAGCTATGGCTACACCTTC.